Sequencing of this T cell receptor beta chain was carried out in a study of blood T cell repertoires in COVID-19. Study in general: Samples taken during acute and convalescent COVID-19 were collected in the United States, Italy and Spain. PBMCs, B-cell-depleted T cells, or T cells were the source of the cDNA or gDNA that made up the material.

The CDR3 is 14 amino acids. Losses at the gene ends were 2 bases for V and 3 bases for J; bases not matched to a gene: 4. Germline CDR1 reads GTSNPN; CDR2 reads SVGIG (reference sequence). Per the study methods: Reference gene primer amplification in the assay estimated nucleated cell counts. Some clones are missing from TCRdb's copy, which holds only in-frame ones; the method was immunoSEQ multiplex PCR. D and trimming come from the DNA, and the V and J calls and clone size come from that table. The sample has approximately 150,000 clones, roughly 85% seen once. Input material: peripheral blood. The V gene is TRBV30, the J gene TRBJ2-3; 8 nucleotides match TRBD2. This clonotype was sampled from a man aged 65 to 85 with acute or convalescent COVID-19. The CDR3 DNA is TGTGCCTGGAGTAGCGGGAGAGGTACAGATACGCAGTATTTT. Translated: CAWSSGRGTDTQYF. Complete variable domain (other parts from reference TRBV30 and TRBJ2-3): SQTIHQWPATLVQPVGSPLSLECTVEGTSNPNLYWYRQAAGRGLQLLFYSVGIGQISSEVPQNLSASRPQDRQFILSSKKLLLSDSGFYLCAWSSGRGTDTQYFGPGTRLTVL.